These 27 T cell receptor beta chains came from one sample sequenced in a study of cytomegalovirus exposure and HLA in healthy donors. The study ran its PCR with 60 Vbeta and 13 Jbeta primers. Here immunoSEQ multiplex PCR was the method, and the copy in TCRdb shows in-frame clones only, minus some. The sample has approximately 140,000 clones, roughly 83% seen once. The sample comprised PBMCs. The receptors were gathered from a girl aged 2 to 9 in good health and CMV-seronegative.

This CDR3 is CASSGGIAGPTPPYEQYF. In nucleotides, the CDR3 is TGTGCCAGCAGCGGGGGAATAGCGGGACCTACACCCCCCTACGAGCAGTACTTC. The chain combines TRBV7-8 with TRBJ2-7; 8 positions agree with TRBD2. Germline values: CDR1 SGHVS, CDR2 FQNEAQ. This CDR3 is 18 amino acids long. The V and J ends lost 5 bases and 2 bases, in that order; junction bases with no gene match: 17.

V usage is TRBV19 and J usage is TRBJ2-7; the D is unclear. Trimming stripped 6 bases from V and 3 bases from J, with 15 bases between. The CDR3 sequence is 14 residues long. Germline CDR1 is LNHDA and CDR2 is SQIVND (reference sequence). The CDR3 sequence: CASSPTASLYEQYF. The CDR3 DNA reads as TGTGCCAGTAGCCCAACAGCAAGTCTCTACGAGCAGTACTTC.

The chain is built from TRBV30 and TRBJ1-1, with D tentatively TRBD1 (5 bases). The CDR3 is 11 residues long. V was cut by 5 bases and J by 7 bases, with 11 bases left in between. Germline V lookup: CDR1 GTSNPN, CDR2 SVGIG (reference sequence). Written as DNA, the CDR3 is TGTGCCTGGGATGGGGCAATTGAAGCTTTCTTT. This translates into CAWDGAIEAFF. Filled out from reference TRBV30 and TRBJ1-1, the complete variable domain reads SQTIHQWPATLVQPVGSPLSLECTVEGTSNPNLYWYRQAAGRGLQLLFYSVGIGQISSEVPQNLSASRPQDRQFILSSKKLLLSDSGFYLCAWDGAIEAFFGQGTRLTVV.

The CDR3 reads CSVVYSGRGNEQFF. DNA for the CDR3: TGCAGCGTTGTTTATAGCGGGAGGGGTAATGAGCAGTTCTTC. The chain combines TRBV29-1 with TRBJ2-1; TRBD2 matches 11 bases. The CDR3 sequence is 14 residues long. Germline CDR1 SQVTM, CDR2 ANQGSEA. The junction had 6 bases not matched to a gene; V was cut back by 4 bases and J by 7 bases.

CDR3 protein: CASGALGNTGELFF. DNA for the CDR3: TGTGCCAGCGGTGCGCTCGGGAACACCGGGGAGCTGTTTTTT. The rearrangement uses TRBV27 and TRBJ2-2; D not resolved. The germline CDR1 and CDR2 sequences are MNHEY and SMNVEV (reference sequence). V lost 8 bases and J lost 1, with 11 bases in between. CDR3 length equals 14 residues.

The chain carries TRBV14 and TRBJ2-3, with D perhaps matching TRBD2 (7 bases). Trimming removed 1 base at V and 5 bases at J, with 19 bases between. CDR3 length: 17 amino acids. Germline V CDR1 and CDR2: SGHDN, FVKESK. The CDR3 region is CASSQVRGAQTGDTQYF. For the CDR3, the DNA is TGTGCCAGCAGCCAAGTTCGGGGGGCGCAGACAGGAGATACGCAGTATTTT.

V is TRBV5-8 and J is TRBJ2-5; perhaps TRBD1 as D (5 bases). This CDR3 is 13 amino acids long. With 6 bases removed from V and 1 base from J, the gap between germline ends came to 10 bases. CDR1 is SGHTS and CDR2 is YDEGEE in the germline V gene. CDR3: CASTRTFQETQYF. CDR3 in DNA: TGTGCCAGCACCCGGACATTCCAAGAGACCCAGTACTTC.

The rearrangement joins TRBV5-5 to TRBJ1-5, with TRBD1 matching over 10 bases. The CDR3 totals 17 residues. Germline V lookup: CDR1 SGHKS, CDR2 YYEKEE (reference sequence). Trimming took 0 bases from V and 5 from J; bases not matched to a gene: 8. The CDR3 DNA reads TGTGCCAGCAGCTTGGAGACAGGGGGCCCTGGGGATCAGCCCCAGCATTTT. It is translated as CASSLETGGPGDQPQHF.

This rearrangement joins TRBV19 to TRBJ2-1; D may be TRBD2 (5 bases). The germline CDR1 and CDR2 sequences are LNHDA and SQIVND (reference sequence). The CDR3 sequence is 13 residues long. The V end was cut by 5 bases, the J end by 1 base, with 6 bases between. The CDR3 bases are TGTGCCAGTAGTCCGGGGTCCTACAATGAGCAGTTCTTC. Translating it yields CASSPGSYNEQFF.

This clone appeared a few times. The gene calls are TRBV5-6 and TRBJ1-1; the D gene is possibly TRBD1 (5 bases). This CDR3 has 15 residues. Per the germline V gene, CDR1 is SGHDT and CDR2 is YYEEEE. V was cut by 0 bases and J by 7 bases, with 16 bases left in between. The CDR3 region has the DNA TGTGCCAGCAGCTTGGGCACGGGACTGGCTAATGAAGCTTTCTTT. Amino acids: CASSLGTGLANEAFF.

V gene TRBV6-6 combines with J gene TRBJ1-5; D possibly corresponds to TRBD1 (5 bases). Per the germline V gene, CDR1 is MNHNY and CDR2 is SVGAGI (reference sequence). The CDR3 runs to 14 residues. Trimming took off 5 bases at V and 7 bases at J, with 15 bases between the two ends. CDR3: CASSQTVGPQPQHF. As DNA, the CDR3 is TGTGCCAGCAGTCAGACAGTAGGGCCGCAGCCCCAGCATTTT.

The chain recombines TRBV29-1 with TRBJ1-2; weak D call: TRBD1 (6 bases). V lost 4 bases and J lost 4, with 19 bases in between. The germline V gene has CDR1 SQVTM and CDR2 ANQGSEA. The CDR3 spans 15 residues. The CDR3 DNA follows: TGCAGCGTTGGGGGGCAATTACGGGGCAGCTATGGCTACACCTTC. This encodes CSVGGQLRGSYGYTF.

V is TRBV4-2 and J is TRBJ2-5; 10 bases line up with TRBD2. With 3 bases clipped from V and 4 bases from J, the junction kept 14 bases outside the gene matches. The CDR3 extends over 18 amino acids. Germline V gene data show CDR1 as LGHNA and CDR2 as YNFKEQ. The CDR3 coding sequence is TGTGCCAGCAGCCAGGCGACCATTGGACTAGCGGTGGTAGAGACCCAGTACTTC. Protein product: CASSQATIGLAVVETQYF.

The chain joins TRBV2 to TRBJ2-1; TRBD1 agrees at 8 bases. J lost 5 bases, V lost 10 bases, and 16 bases had no gene match. Germline values: CDR1 SNHLY, CDR2 FYNNEI. The CDR3 runs to 16 residues. The CDR3: CAITLISRGRNNEQFF. The CDR3, as DNA: TGTGCCATCACACTAATTTCCAGGGGGCGAAACAATGAGCAGTTCTTC. Using reference TRBV2 and TRBJ2-1 for the parts outside the CDR3, the full variable domain is EPEVTQTPSHQVTQMGQEVILRCVPISNHLYFYWYRQILGQKVEFLVSFYNNEISEKSEIFDDQFSVERPDGSNFTLKIRSTKLEDSAMYFCAITLISRGRNNEQFFGPGTRLTVL.

The J gene is TRBJ1-1, the V gene TRBV6-1, with a possible D match to TRBD1 (5 bases). CDR1 MNHNS and CDR2 SASEGT come from the germline V gene. Trimming stripped 5 bases from V and 4 bases from J, with 14 bases between. The CDR3 consists of 14 residues. For the CDR3, the DNA is TGTGCCAGCAGTTTGAAGGGGATAGGCACTGAAGCTTTCTTT. This codes for CASSLKGIGTEAFF.

This sequence joins TRBV5-6 and TRBJ2-2, with D maybe TRBD2 (5 bases). The ends were cut back, 0 bases at V and 5 bases at J, with 5 bases in the middle. Per the germline V gene, CDR1 is SGHDT and CDR2 is YYEEEE. The CDR3 sequence is 13 residues long. CDR3 sequence (DNA): TGTGCCAGCAGCTTGGGGGAGACCGGGGAGCTGTTTTTT. This codes for CASSLGETGELFF.

The chain is built from TRBV5-4 and TRBJ1-1; D call uncertain. The germline gives CDR1 SGHNT, CDR2 YYREEE (reference sequence). The V gene lost 1 base and the J gene lost 3 bases, with 10 bases spanning the gap. The CDR3 extends over 14 amino acids. The CDR3 coding sequence is TGTGCCAGCAGCTTGCTCGCCCCGGACACTGAAGCTTTCTTT. Translating it yields CASSLLAPDTEAFF.

The V call is TRBV4-1, the J call TRBJ2-7, with D possibly matching TRBD1 (6 bases). The V and J ends lost 3 bases and 3 bases respectively, with 12 bases between them. The CDR3 has 14 amino acids. From germline, CDR1 is MGHRA and CDR2 YSYEKL. Written as DNA, the CDR3 is TGCGCCAGCAGCCAGGCCGGGACATTCTACGAGCAGTACTTC. The encoded protein is CASSQAGTFYEQYF.

J is TRBJ2-7 and V is TRBV5-4; D ambiguous. Trimming removed 2 bases from V and 3 bases from J, with 6 bases in between. This CDR3 is 12 amino acids long. Germline V gene sequence: CDR1 SGHNT, CDR2 YYREEE (reference sequence). The CDR3 protein is CASSLDFYEQYF. CDR3 nucleotide sequence: TGTGCCAGCAGCTTAGACTTCTACGAGCAGTACTTC.

This clone was picked up a small number of times. The chain carries TRBV14 and TRBJ2-3, with D maybe TRBD2 (6 bases). Trimming removed 5 bases at V and 4 bases at J, with 16 bases between. This CDR3 has 15 amino acids. Germline CDR1 is SGHDN and CDR2 is FVKESK. The CDR3 DNA follows: TGTGCCAGCAGCTTGGGACTCCCCCCCGCAGATACGCAGTATTTT. It specifies CASSLGLPPADTQYF.

The chain recombines TRBV18 with TRBJ2-5; 7 bases map to TRBD2. The end of the DNA fits TRBJ2-7 better, so the J call may be wrong. There are 13 residues in the CDR3. From germline, CDR1 is KGHSH and CDR2 LQKENI. The CDR3, as DNA: TGTGCCAGCTCACCGGCGGGGGCCTACGAGCAGTACTTC. Its protein is CASSPAGAYEQYF.

This chain connects TRBV19 to TRBJ1-4; the match to TRBD1 covers 8 bases. Germline assignment: CDR1 LNHDA and CDR2 SQIVND (reference sequence). Unmatched junction bases numbered 12, after V lost 5 bases and J lost 7 bases. The CDR3 sequence is 16 residues long. The CDR3 sequence is CASSFRDRWVGEKLFF. CDR3 nucleotide sequence: TGTGCCAGTAGTTTCCGGGACAGGTGGGTCGGTGAAAAACTGTTTTTT.

V and J are TRBV4-3 and TRBJ2-2, with 11 bases lining up with TRBD2. Per the germline V gene, CDR1 is LGHNA and CDR2 is YSLEER. The CDR3 sequence is 18 residues long. Trimming at V came to 0 bases and at J to 5 bases, leaving 8 bases not matched to a gene. The CDR3 sequence: CASSQDLSSGGKTGELFF. The CDR3 region has the DNA TGCGCCAGCAGCCAAGATTTGTCTAGCGGGGGGAAGACCGGGGAGCTGTTTTTT.

This rearrangement joins TRBV25-1 to TRBJ2-5, with 7 bases fitting TRBD1. V trimming: 4 bases; J trimming: 3 bases; junction bases outside the gene matches: 8. CDR3 length: 15 amino acids. Germline values: CDR1 MGHDK, CDR2 SYGVNS. The CDR3 DNA reads as TGTGCCAGCAGTGTCCCCGGGACAGAAAAAGAGACCCAGTACTTC. Its protein is CASSVPGTEKETQYF.

J is TRBJ1-1 and V is TRBV5-6; D uncertain. Germline lookup yields CDR1 SGHDT and CDR2 YYEEEE. V dropped 5 bases and J dropped 0 bases, with 14 bases sitting between them. The CDR3 totals 15 residues. The CDR3 coding sequence is TGTGCCAGCAGTCCCCTGAGCTCGATGAACACTGAAGCTTTCTTT. Protein product: CASSPLSSMNTEAFF.

The chain joins TRBV6-5 to TRBJ2-1, with TRBD2 matching over 8 bases. The CDR3 runs to 16 residues. The V segment lost 0 bases and the J segment 2 bases; nucleotides outside the gene matches: 3. Germline V gene data show CDR1 as MNHEY and CDR2 as SVGAGI. For the CDR3, the DNA is TGTGCCAGCAGTTACTCTCGGGGGGGCCCCTACAATGAGCAGTTCTTC. The encoded protein is CASSYSRGGPYNEQFF.

This sequence joins TRBV5-1 and TRBJ2-2; D ambiguous. V was trimmed by 6 bases and J by 1 base, leaving 4 bases between them. In germline, CDR1 is SGHRS, CDR2 YFSETQ. There are 12 residues in the CDR3. This CDR3 is CASNRNTGELFF. The CDR3 DNA follows: TGCGCCAGCAACAGGAACACCGGGGAGCTGTTTTTT.